This record looks at one T cell receptor beta chain sequence and its context. Its antigen is not identified. A much more abundant neighbour one base away suggests this may be a read error. Lacking the conserved final phenylalanine or tryptophan, this CDR3 likely reflects a read error. This sample is part of a study of T cell repertoires in cytomegalovirus infection. The wider study: Evidence of both CMV infection and a matching HLA type came from public TCR beta signatures.

Trimming took off 1 base at V and 5 bases at J, with 11 bases between the two ends. The V gene's germline CDR1 is SGHNT and CDR2 YENEEA. This CDR3 is built from 14 residues. TCRdb ran MiXCR on the reads and lists one entry per CDR3 protein. The profile shows approximately 400,000 distinct CDR3 sequences, 25% to 40% of them singletons. Study-wide findings and caveats: Summed public TCR beta family frequency identified CMV carriers bearing the relevant HLA.

The sequence was obtained from a human donor in good health (CMV status not recorded). Some clones in this sample may be carry-over from other donors' samples. The sequenced material came from PBMCs. The chain links TRBV11-3 to TRBJ1-2; no reliable D call. CDR3 DNA sequence: TGTGCCAGCAGCTTAGCTCGGGAGGTGTATGGCTACACCATC. This codes for CASSLAREVYGYTI.